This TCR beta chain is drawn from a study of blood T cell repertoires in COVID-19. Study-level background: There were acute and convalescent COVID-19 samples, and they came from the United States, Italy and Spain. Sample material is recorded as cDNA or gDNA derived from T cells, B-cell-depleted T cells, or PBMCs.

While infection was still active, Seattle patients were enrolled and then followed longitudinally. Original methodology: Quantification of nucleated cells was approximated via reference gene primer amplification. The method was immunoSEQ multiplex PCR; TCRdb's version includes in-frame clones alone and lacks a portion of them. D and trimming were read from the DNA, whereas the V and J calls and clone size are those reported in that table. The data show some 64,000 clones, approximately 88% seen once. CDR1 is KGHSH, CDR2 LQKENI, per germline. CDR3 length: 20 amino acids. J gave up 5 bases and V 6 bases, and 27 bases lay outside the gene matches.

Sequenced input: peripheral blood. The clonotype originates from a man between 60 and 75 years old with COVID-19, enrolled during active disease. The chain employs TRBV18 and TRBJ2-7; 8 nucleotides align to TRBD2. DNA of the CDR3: TGTGCCAGCTCGCCTCTCGCGTTCACTGGGCTAGCGGGTATTCCGGACGAGCAGTACTTC. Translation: CASSPLAFTGLAGIPDEQYF.